This T cell receptor (beta chain) was observed in a study of technical replicates of blood from several donors. Trimming at V came to 3 bases and at J to 9 bases, leaving 5 bases not matched to a gene. The CDR3 spans 15 residues. Germline CDR1 and CDR2: SGHRS and YFSETQ. Measured with immunoSEQ multiplex PCR; TCRdb has only the in-frame clones, and not every one. The profile shows some 64,000 clones, about 92% of them singletons. This clone occurred once. The specimen was PBMCs. This receptor was obtained from a human donor in good health. Some clones in this sample may be carry-over from other donors' samples. The rearrangement links TRBV5-1 to TRBJ2-1; 14 nucleotides agree with TRBD2. The CDR3 here is CASSSGLAGVFEQFF. CDR3 nucleotide sequence: TGCGCCAGCAGCTCGGGACTAGCGGGAGTATTTGAGCAGTTCTTC.